The present TCR beta chain was sequenced within a study of CD4 T cells in relation to SARS-CoV-2 and coronaviruses. Study as a whole: Crossreactive spike epitopes shared across donors were mapped to their HLA restriction. Whole-study results and caveats: Memory recall responses, not primary responses primed in culture, are what the assay detects.

This clone has just a few counts. Its specificity is not known. Using immunoSEQ multiplex PCR, the repertoire was profiled, and TCRdb retains in-frame clones only, with some absent. The sample lists around 56,000 clones, about nine tenths occurring once. Unexposed donor CD4+ T cells date from 2011-2018, before the COVID-19 pandemic. CD4 enrichment then naive enrichment separated naive from memory CD4+ cells. CDR1 KGHDR and CDR2 SFDVKD come from the germline V gene. Trimming stripped 4 bases from V and 0 bases from J, with 12 bases between. This CDR3 contains 16 residues. The specimen sequenced was memory CD4+ T cells from PBMCs. The V call is TRBV24-1, the J call TRBJ1-5; possibly TRBD1 for D (6 bases). This TCR derives from a human donor in good health. The CDR3 region is CATSESGVSSNQPQHF. In nucleotides, the CDR3 is TGTGCCACCAGTGAATCAGGGGTCAGTAGCAATCAGCCCCAGCATTTT.